A selection of T cell receptor beta chains follows, all from one sample in a study of shared clonotypes between healthy human individuals. The assay was immunoSEQ multiplex PCR, and TCRdb's table has in-frame clones only and misses some. The table lists around 2,000,000 clones, 85% to 95% of them singletons. Sequencing input: naive CD8+ T cells sorted from blood. The source of these receptors is a man between 18 and 35 years old in good health. Each CDR3 is given with its conserved first and last residue. Each record gives: J gene, V gene, D gene, clone size, CDR3 DNA, CDR3 protein. D genes are given only for firm matches. The size of a clone is reported for some rows only, either as once, few or many, or as a class for expanded clones.

>TRBJ1-1|TRBV11-2|NA|once
TGTGCCAGCAGTCCAGAGGGGCGGGTGTTCTTT
CASSPEGRVFF
>TRBJ1-5|TRBV10-3|NA|NA
TGTGCCATCAGTGAGGGACAGCTAAATCAGCCCCAGCATTTT
CAISEGQLNQPQHF
>TRBJ1-2|TRBV6-5|NA|NA
TGTGCCAGCAGTTACTCGGAGGGGAATGGCTACACCTTC
CASSYSEGNGYTF
>TRBJ1-1|TRBV7-9|NA|NA
TGTGCCAGCAGCGAGGGTATGACTGAAGCTTTCTTT
CASSEGMTEAFF
>TRBJ2-1|TRBV7-9|TRBD2|NA
TGTGCCAGCAGGTCCGGGACTAGCGGGAGTAATGAGCAGTTCTTC
CASRSGTSGSNEQFF
>TRBJ2-1|TRBV6-5|NA|NA
TGTGCCAGCAGTATGGGAGGTGAGTCGAATGAGCAGTTCTTC
CASSMGGESNEQFF
>TRBJ2-3|TRBV4-3|TRBD2|NA
TGCGCCAGCAGCCGCTCTACGGCTAGCGGAGATACGCAGTATTTT
CASSRSTASGDTQYF
>TRBJ1-1|TRBV30|NA|NA
TGTGCCTGGATGGAAAACACTGAAGCTTTCTTT
CAWMENTEAFF
>TRBJ2-3|TRBV5-1|TRBD1|NA
TGCGCCAGCAGTTCACAGGGGATACCGGAGTATTTT
CASSSQGIPEYF
>TRBJ1-6|TRBV2|NA|NA
TGTGCCAGCAGTGACGGGGCTACAGGGTACTCCTATAATTCACCCCTCCACTTT
CASSDGATGYSYNSPLHF
>TRBJ2-1|TRBV19|TRBD2|NA
TGTGCCAGTAGTATAGATCGGCGGGGGGGTAGAAATGAGCAGTTCTTC
CASSIDRRGGRNEQFF
>TRBJ2-7|TRBV14|TRBD1|NA
TGTGCCAGCAGCCAACTAATGGGACAGAGAGGCGAGCAGTACTTC
CASSQLMGQRGEQYF
>TRBJ1-3|TRBV30|TRBD1|NA
TGTGCCTGGAGCGAGGGGACAGGGTTAAACACCATATATTTT
CAWSEGTGLNTIYF
>TRBJ2-2|TRBV6-6|NA|NA
TGTGCCAGCAGCCTATACACCGGGGAGCTGTTTTTT
CASSLYTGELFF
>TRBJ1-5|TRBV27|NA|NA
TGTGCCAGTAGGCAAGGTAGCAATCAGCCCCAGCATTTT
CASRQGSNQPQHF
>TRBJ1-1|TRBV4-3|NA|NA
TGCGCCAGCAGCCAAGATGGGGCAGTGAACACTGAAGCTTTCTTT
CASSQDGAVNTEAFF
>TRBJ2-7|TRBV7-8|NA|NA
TGTGCCAGCAGCTCTCTACGTTGGTACGAGCAGTACTTC
CASSSLRWYEQYF
>TRBJ2-7|TRBV7-9|TRBD2|NA
TGTGCCAGCAGCTTGACTAGCGGGGGCTCCTACGAGCAGTACTTC
CASSLTSGGSYEQYF
>TRBJ1-5|TRBV7-9|NA|NA
TGTGCCAGCAGCACGACCCATCTCTTTGATCAGCCCCAGCATTTT
CASSTTHLFDQPQHF
>TRBJ2-1|TRBV4-2|TRBD2|NA
TGTGCCAGCAGCCAAGAACTTGCAGGACTAGCATTCAATGAGCAGTTCTTC
CASSQELAGLAFNEQFF
>TRBJ1-2|TRBV6-1|NA|NA
TGTGCCAGCAGTGAGGCAGGGCGAGGCTATGGCTACACCTTC
CASSEAGRGYGYTF
>TRBJ2-6|TRBV27|NA|NA
TGTGCCAGCAGCCGACTAGGAGTCTCTGGGGCCAACGTCCTGACTTTC
CASSRLGVSGANVLTF
>TRBJ1-1|TRBV4-1|NA|NA
TGCGCCAGCAGCCAAGGGGTGGCGGGGGGTAACACTGAAGCTTTCTTT
CASSQGVAGGNTEAFF
>TRBJ2-3|TRBV5-1|TRBD2|NA
TGCGCCAGCAGCTCCTCTACGGGGGGGCAAGATACGCAGTATTTT
CASSSSTGGQDTQYF
>TRBJ2-1|TRBV30|TRBD2|NA
TGTGCCTGGAGTGTGACCGGGGGGGCCTACAATGAGCAGTTCTTC
CAWSVTGGAYNEQFF
>TRBJ2-7|TRBV28|NA|NA
TGTGCCAGCAGTTTAAGCGGCAGCCTCCTCGAGCAGTACTTC
CASSLSGSLLEQYF
>TRBJ1-1|TRBV30|NA|NA
TGTGCCTGGAGTTTGGGTACTGAAGCTTTCTTT
CAWSLGTEAFF
>TRBJ2-7|TRBV7-3|NA|NA
TGTGCCAGCAGCTCGGACAACTCCTACGAGCAGTACTTC
CASSSDNSYEQYF
>TRBJ2-7|TRBV20-1|NA|NA
TGCAGTGCTAGTATGGGCTACGAGCAGTACTTC
CSASMGYEQYF
>TRBJ1-1|TRBV6-5|NA|few
TGTGCCAGCAGTTATTCAGGGGAGGGCACTGAAGCTTTCTTT
CASSYSGEGTEAFF
>TRBJ2-1|TRBV11-2|TRBD2|NA
TGTGCCAGCAGCTTAACGCCTAGCGGGGGGAATGAGCAGTTCTTC
CASSLTPSGGNEQFF
>TRBJ2-7|TRBV13|NA|NA
TGTGCCAGCAGCTTAGGCGGGGTGAGCTCCTACGAGCAGTACTTC
CASSLGGVSSYEQYF
>TRBJ2-1|TRBV6-4|NA|NA
TGTGCCAGCAGTGACTCGGGATTAGTTGATGAGCAGTTCTTC
CASSDSGLVDEQFF
>TRBJ2-7|TRBV2|TRBD1|NA
TGTGCCAGCAGTGAAGCGTGGGACAGGGACACCTACGAGCAGTACTTC
CASSEAWDRDTYEQYF
>TRBJ2-1|TRBV11-3|TRBD2|once
TGTGCCAGCAGCTTAGCGAGCGGGAGCTCCTACAATGAGCAGTTCTTC
CASSLASGSSYNEQFF
>TRBJ2-3|TRBV6-5|NA|NA
TGTGCCAGCAGTTACTCGAATGCAGGGGATACGCAGTATTTT
CASSYSNAGDTQYF
>TRBJ2-5|TRBV9|NA|NA
TGTGCCAGCAGCCCCGACAGTTGGCAGACCCAGTACTTC
CASSPDSWQTQYF
>TRBJ1-2|TRBV13|NA|NA
TGTGCCAGCAGCTTAGGGAGCAGGGACGGCTACACCTTC
CASSLGSRDGYTF
>TRBJ1-5|TRBV28|NA|once
TGTGCCAGCAGTCCCTATGCAAGCAATCAGCCCCAGCATTTT
CASSPYASNQPQHF
>TRBJ2-1|TRBV27|NA|NA
TGTGCCAGCAGTTTTGCTGGCGTCTACAATGAGCAGTTCTTC
CASSFAGVYNEQFF
>TRBJ2-1|TRBV9|TRBD2|NA
TGTGCCAGCAGCGTAGGGGCTAGCGGGAAGAATGAGCAGTTCTTC
CASSVGASGKNEQFF
>TRBJ2-7|TRBV7-9|TRBD2|NA
TGTGCCAGCAGCTTTGCGGGAGAGTTCTACGAGCAGTACTTC
CASSFAGEFYEQYF
>TRBJ2-7|TRBV6-5|NA|NA
TGTGCCAGCAGTTACTCTCCGAAACAGTACGAGCAGTACTTC
CASSYSPKQYEQYF
>TRBJ2-7|TRBV10-2|NA|NA
TGCGCCAGCAGTGAAGGGTGGGGGACCTCCTACGAGCAGTACTTC
CASSEGWGTSYEQYF
>TRBJ1-2|TRBV6-6|NA|NA
TGTGCCAGCAGTTCCGTTGCTGGAGGCTATGGCTACACCTTC
CASSSVAGGYGYTF
>TRBJ2-5|TRBV27|NA|NA
TGTGCCAGCAGCGGGACGGACAGCCAAGAGACCCAGTACTTC
CASSGTDSQETQYF
>TRBJ2-7|TRBV28|NA|once
TGTGCCAGCAGTTCTAGGGACACCTATACGAAGTACGAGCAGTACTTC
CASSSRDTYTKYEQYF
>TRBJ2-5|TRBV9|TRBD2|few
TGTGCCAGCAGCATAGGACTAGCCCCTTTCGAGACCCAGTACTTC
CASSIGLAPFETQYF
>TRBJ1-5|TRBV7-9|NA|NA
TGTGCCAGCAGCAGTGACAATCAGCCCCAGCATTTT
CASSSDNQPQHF
>TRBJ2-7|TRBV4-3|TRBD2|NA
TGCGCCAGCAGCCAAGGGGCTAGCGGCTCCTACGAGCAGTACTTC
CASSQGASGSYEQYF
>TRBJ2-3|TRBV25-1|NA|NA
TGTGCCAGCAGTGAAATGCCGGGAGAAGGGACAGATACGCAGTATTTT
CASSEMPGEGTDTQYF
>TRBJ1-3|TRBV4-1|NA|NA
TGCGCCAGCAGCCAAGACCCAGGGTCAGACACCATATATTTT
CASSQDPGSDTIYF
>TRBJ2-2|TRBV5-3|NA|once
TGTGCCAGAAGCCGGAACACCGGGGAGCTGTTTTTT
CARSRNTGELFF
>TRBJ2-7|TRBV6-6|NA|NA
TGTGCCAGCAGTTACTCGCCGGGCTTTAGCTCCTACGAGCAGTACTTC
CASSYSPGFSSYEQYF
>TRBJ1-4|TRBV5-4|NA|NA
TGCGCCAGCAGCCAAGATCGAGGATCAGGTGAAAAACTGTTTTTT
CASSQDRGSGEKLFF